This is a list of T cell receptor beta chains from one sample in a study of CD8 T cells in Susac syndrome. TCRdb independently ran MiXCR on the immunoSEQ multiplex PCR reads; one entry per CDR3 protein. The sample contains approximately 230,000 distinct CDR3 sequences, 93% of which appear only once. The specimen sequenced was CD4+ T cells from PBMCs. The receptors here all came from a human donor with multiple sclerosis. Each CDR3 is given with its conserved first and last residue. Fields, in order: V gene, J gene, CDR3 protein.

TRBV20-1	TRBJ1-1	CSARGIGRRNTEAFF
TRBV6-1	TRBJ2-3	CASSQGWDPSTDTQYF
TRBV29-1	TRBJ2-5	CSVRTGRETQYF
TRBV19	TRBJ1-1	CASSAVGDTEAFF
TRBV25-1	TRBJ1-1	CASSVLEGTEAFF
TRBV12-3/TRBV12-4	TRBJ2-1	CASRLAGVGNEQFF
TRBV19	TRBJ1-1	CASSIDLAAEAFF
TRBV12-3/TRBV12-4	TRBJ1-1	CASTNPRQGKVNTEAFF
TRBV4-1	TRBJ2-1	CASSQVASKDNEQFF
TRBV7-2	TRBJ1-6	CASSLGRNSPLHF
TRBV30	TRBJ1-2	CAWREPGYGYTF
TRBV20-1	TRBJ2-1	CSARDPAGAGNEQFF
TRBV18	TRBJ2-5	CASSPQLTGGKETQYF
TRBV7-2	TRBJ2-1	CASSLSRVSSYNEQFF
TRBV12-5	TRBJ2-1	CASGLEPGTEQFF
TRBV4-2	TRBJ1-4	CASSRPQGPTNEKLFF
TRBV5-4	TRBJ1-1	CASSLRDGFAEAFF
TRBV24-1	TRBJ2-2	CATSDWGLAGFGTGELFF
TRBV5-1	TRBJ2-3	CASSLEHRFTDTQYF
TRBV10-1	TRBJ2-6	CASRDSTGANVLTF
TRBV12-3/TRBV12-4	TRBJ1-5	CASSLGQGAGNQPQHF
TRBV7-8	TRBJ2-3	CASSLARVVGTDTQYF
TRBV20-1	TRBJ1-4	CSARPPGEEKLFF
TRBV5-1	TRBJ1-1	CASSLASGGRGPEAFF
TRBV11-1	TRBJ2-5	CASSPVAGRSETQYF
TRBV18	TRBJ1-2	CASSPPPWVGGIGYTF
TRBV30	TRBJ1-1	CAWRSWGEAFF
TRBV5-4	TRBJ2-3	CASSFAGESTDTQYF
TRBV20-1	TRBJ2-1	CSARDLLVSPIEQFF
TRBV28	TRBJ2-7	CASSLGGGNEQYF
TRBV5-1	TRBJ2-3	CASSLASWGADTQYF
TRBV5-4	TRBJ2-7	CASSIRTGTGEQYF
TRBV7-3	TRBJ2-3	CASSTGFAADTQYF
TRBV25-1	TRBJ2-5	CASSEPQGAQETQYF
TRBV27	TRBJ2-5	CASSPRETLFF
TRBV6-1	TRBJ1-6	CASRGTGANSPLHF
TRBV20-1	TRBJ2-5	CSARWSGMETQYF
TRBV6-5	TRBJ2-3	CASSYSGSEGKDTQYF
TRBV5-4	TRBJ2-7	CASSLWGDEQYF
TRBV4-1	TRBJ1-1	CASSQVFSNRGNTEAFF
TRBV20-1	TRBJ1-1	CSADMGSDTEAFF
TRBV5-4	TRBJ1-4	CASSLAGKGEKLFF
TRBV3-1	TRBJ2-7	CASSRDRGLDEQYF
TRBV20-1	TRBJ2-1	CSAHRGRDDNEQFF
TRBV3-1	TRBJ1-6	CASSQWDRGYGSPLHF
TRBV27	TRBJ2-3	CATRWASESTDTQYF
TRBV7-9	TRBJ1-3	CASSPIRSRDTIYF
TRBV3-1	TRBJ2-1	CASSQGLGNNEQFF
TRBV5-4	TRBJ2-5	CASSLEGDQETQYF
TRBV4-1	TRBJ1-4	CASSQGRGTGDAKLFF
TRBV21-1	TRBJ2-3	CASSTRATDTQYF
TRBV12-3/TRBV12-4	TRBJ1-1	CASSLVGRNTEAFF
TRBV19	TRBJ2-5	CASSSYPGPETQYF
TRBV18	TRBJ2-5	CASSPPSGGSLQETQYF
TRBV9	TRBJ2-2	CASSGTSGSTGELFF
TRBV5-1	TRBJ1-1	CASSLDNRGAEAFF
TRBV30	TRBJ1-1	CAISPGFLGTEAFF